The source of this T cell receptor beta chain is a study of blood T cells in healthy people across ages. With regard to this clonotype: Its antigen remains unknown.

Trimming pared 4 bases from V and 8 bases from J, leaving 9 bases between. Germline loops: CDR1 SNHLY, CDR2 FYNNEI. There are 12 residues in the CDR3. Study results and caveats: Among long-lived donors, naive CD4+ cells were more numerous and diversity higher than in aged donors.

Together with a sample-barcoded 5' primer, a J-beta primer mix was included in a second PCR lasting roughly 6 to 12 cycles. From the 5' RACE reads, TCRdb called clonotypes with MiXCR, one entry per CDR3 protein. Among roughly 1,700,000 distinct CDR3 sequences, 28% were seen once, and the ten largest hold 7.7%. This sequence originates from a woman younger than 45 in good health. The V gene is TRBV2, the J gene TRBJ2-1; D unresolved. Sequencing input: blood. The CDR3, as DNA: TGTGCCAGCAGTGCCGACCTGGATGAGCAGTTCTTC. Its protein is CASSADLDEQFF.